The entry below gives a single T cell receptor (beta chain) sequence along with its context. This clone has only one observation. Its antigen target is currently unknown. Qualities for individual bases were not recorded, and no much larger clone is one base off. The data are from a study of graft-versus-host responses after intestinal transplantation (dated by TCRdb to 2020 to 2023). Background for the entire study: The transplants that recipients received were multivisceral, liver-intestinal, or isolated intestinal. All recipients received anti-thymocyte globulin induction followed by maintenance tacrolimus and steroids for 3 to 4 years. After intestinal transplantation, graft-versus-host and host-versus-graft alloreactive T cell clones in the graft, circulation and bone marrow were tracked using bulk TCR-beta CDR3 sequencing. To identify alloreactive clones, pre-transplant mixed lymphocyte reaction products were sequenced and then compared with unstimulated pre-transplant donor and recipient T cells. The cohort enrolled 20 to 30 intestinal transplant recipients including one retransplant, and a few patients lacking pretransplant specimens were excluded. A peak of at least 4% donor T cells among recipient peripheral blood mononuclear cells was the definition used for donor T cell macrochimerism. Rather than being sequenced by the commercial service, samples from a few later patients were sequenced in-house on an Illumina MiSeq and processed with MiXCR. General study outcomes and caveats: The conclusions were limited by the relatively low number and heterogeneity of the intestinal transplant patients. Patients with donor T cell macrochimerism had high GvH to HvG T cell clonal ratios in their allografts. GvH clones were detected in recipient bone marrow, and some appeared earlier in ileal mucosa or blood, consistent with an intestinal mucosal origin. Early after transplant, peak levels of circulating GvH clones were associated with declines in HvG clones.

The library was prepared using the immunoSEQ multiplex PCR assay. In most patients, genomic DNA was isolated using the Qiagen DNeasy Blood and Tissue Kit and sent frozen to Adaptive Biotechnologies for TCR sequencing. For most patients, high-throughput TCR-beta CDR3 sequencing of genomic DNA was performed by Adaptive Biotechnologies. Per the authors' processing: Adaptive's ImmunoSEQ software was the source of the TCR sequencing data for 18 patients, while a few other patients were processed with MiXCR and VDJtools. To correct CD4 versus CD8 sorting errors, sequences present in both subsets at a frequency ratio below 5:1 were removed. CDR3 nucleotide sequences shared between donor and recipient were removed because the origin of such sequences could not be assigned. To count as alloreactive, a clone needed at least 2-fold expansion over unstimulated cells and a minimum CFSE-low frequency of 0.002% (template counts) or 0.001% (read counts). A clone was considered mappable if detected in the sequenced pre-transplant spleen, lymph node, or MLR CFSE-low populations of the donor or recipient. The cumulative frequency of alloreactive clones was calculated as a percentage of all sequences, weighted by copy number. The clones in this table, taken by TCRdb from immuneACCESS, are in-frame only. Not every clone is retained; where verified, under half of the shortfall comes from an unresolved V gene, and the cause of the rest is unknown. D and trimming were read from the DNA, whereas the V and J calls and clone size are those reported in that table. The sample data list about 130,000 clones, and about 93% of these were observed just once. The ten largest clones capture roughly 0.19% of the sample.

The time point tag for this specimen amounts to: cells obtained before transplantation from donor or recipient. CD3+CD4+ and CD3+CD8+ populations were FACS-sorted from unstimulated pre-transplant donor and recipient cells taken from spleen or lymph nodes. The germline V gene (reference sequence) gives CDR1 as LNHDA and CDR2 as SQIVND. V sheds 3 bases and J sheds 1 base, leaving 9 bases between their ends. The CDR3 contains 14 residues, cysteine and phenylalanine counted. Only CDR3 DNA remains: 42 bases, in frame from the first base. The V gene is TRBV19 and the J gene is TRBJ1-1, with TRBD1 as a weak D call on 5 bases. The material was unstimulated CD4+ T cells sorted from spleen or lymph node cells, obtained before intestinal transplant. The origin of this receptor is a human donor who received an intestinal transplant. The sequenced DNA is TGTGCCAGTAGTATCGGGCAGGGGAACACTGAAGCTTTCTTT. The encoded protein is CASSIGQGNTEAFF. With the portions outside the CDR3 filled from the reference TRBV19 and TRBJ1-1 genes, the complete variable region becomes DGGITQSPKYLFRKEGQNVTLSCEQNLNHDAMYWYRQDPGQGLRLIYYSQIVNDFQKGDIAEGYSVSREKKESFPLTVTSAQKNPTAFYLCASSIGQGNTEAFFGQGTRLTVV.